The clone carrying this TCR beta chain has more than one count but fewer than ten. This specimen comes from a study of T cell repertoires in cytomegalovirus infection. Study-wide context: Shared public TCR beta signatures pointed to both CMV infection and a matching HLA type.

Each CDR3 protein is one row after TCRdb ran MiXCR on the reads. Seen here are hundreds of thousands of distinct CDR3 sequences, less than 40% observed once, and the top ten hold 2.5% to 3.5%. The sample comprised PBMCs. The TCR was taken from a human donor in good health (CMV status not recorded). Some clones in this sample may be carry-over from other donors' samples.

CDR3 sequence reads: CASSMIGDPSYGYTF. The CDR3 DNA reads TGTGCCAGTAGTATGATCGGGGATCCGAGCTATGGCTACACCTTC. This chain links TRBV19 with TRBJ1-2, with D uncertain. Trimming shortened V by 3 bases and J by 4 bases, and 15 bases separated the two germline ends. The germline CDR1 and CDR2 sequences are LNHDA and SQIVND (reference sequence). The CDR3 consists of 15 residues.